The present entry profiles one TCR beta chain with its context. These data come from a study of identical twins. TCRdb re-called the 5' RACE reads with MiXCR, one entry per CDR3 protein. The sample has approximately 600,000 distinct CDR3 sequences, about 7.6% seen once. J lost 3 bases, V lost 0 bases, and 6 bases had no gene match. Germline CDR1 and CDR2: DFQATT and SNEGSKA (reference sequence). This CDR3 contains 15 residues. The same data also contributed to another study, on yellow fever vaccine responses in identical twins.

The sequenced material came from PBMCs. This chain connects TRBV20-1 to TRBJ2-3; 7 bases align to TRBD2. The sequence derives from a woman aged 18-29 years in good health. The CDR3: CSARDRASGTDTQYF. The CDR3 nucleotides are TGCAGTGCTAGAGATAGGGCTAGCGGTACAGATACGCAGTATTTT.